This T cell receptor beta chain comes out of a study of blood T cell repertoires in COVID-19. The CDR3 has 14 amino acids. Per the germline V gene, CDR1 is SGHNT and CDR2 is YYREEE (reference sequence). V shed 0 bases and J shed 9 bases, with 14 bases lying between them. The authors' processing: Researchers report that nucleated cell counts were estimated from reference gene primer amplification. Sequencing was performed with immunoSEQ multiplex PCR; in TCRdb, only in-frame clones are kept and a portion is missing. That table gives V, J and clone size, and the DNA gave D and trimming. The table includes roughly 140,000 clones, over 80% detected once.

The clonotype originates from a woman of 80 years or more with acute or convalescent COVID-19. The chain links TRBV5-4 to TRBJ2-3; D gene unclear. The specimen sequenced was peripheral blood. The DNA for the CDR3 is TGTGCCAGCAGCTTGGCGGTCGAGCCCCGAACGCAGTATTTT. It is translated as CASSLAVEPRTQYF.